The clone carrying this TCR beta chain showed up many times. Its antigen is as yet unknown. The data derive from a study of Graves' ophthalmopathy and Graves' hyperthyroidism. General observations from the study: The model's ophthalmopathy progression predictions had about 71% sensitivity and less than 75% specificity.

Amplification targeted the TCR beta CDR3 regions, with RNA transcripts as the source material. First-round RT-PCR relied on HTBI primers, and a second-round multiplex PCR came next. TCRdb independently ran MiXCR on the multiplex PCR reads; one entry per CDR3 protein. Here the sample spans some 360,000 distinct CDR3 sequences, 15% to 20% being singletons. The CDR3 is 15 residues long. The V gene lost 9 bases and the J gene lost 1 base, with 18 bases spanning the gap. The source is an adult woman with stable Graves' hyperthyroidism. The chain links TRBV12-3 or TRBV12-4 to TRBJ1-1; no clear D gene. The sample taken for sequencing was peripheral blood. The CDR3 protein is CASTPWEGGNTEAFF. Here the CDR3 DNA reads TGTGCCAGTACGCCCTGGGAGGGTGGGAACACTGAAGCTTTCTTT.